The rows below give T cell receptor beta chains drawn from one sample of a study of beta chain features in type 1 diabetes. Using immunoSEQ multiplex PCR, the repertoire was profiled, and TCRdb retains in-frame clones only, with some absent. The data show some 700,000 clones, with about an eighth seen just once and 0.022% held by the top ten. The specimen was naive CD4+ T cells from blood. The receptors come from a man younger than 35 with type 1 diabetes. Each CDR3 is given with its conserved first and last residue.

V gene	CDR3 length	J gene	CDR3 protein
TRBV9	14	TRBJ1-5	CASSVESGSQPQHF
TRBV4-1	16	TRBJ1-4	CASSAHTGDYNEKLFF
TRBV27	15	TRBJ1-4	CASSSMGQGEEKLFF
TRBV9	12	TRBJ1-2	CASSLESYGYTF
TRBV13	15	TRBJ2-3	CASSTSRQGGDTQYF
TRBV19	14	TRBJ1-1	CASSIRRANTEAFF
TRBV10-3	15	TRBJ2-7	CAIGSSGDTLYEQYF
TRBV15	12	TRBJ2-2	CATSSATSSLFF
TRBV11-3	15	TRBJ2-5	CASSLDWGITETQYF
TRBV28	15	TRBJ1-6	CASSSPGQGGSPLHF
TRBV18	14	TRBJ2-7	CASSLRDREGEQYF
TRBV10-3	11	TRBJ1-2	CAIGQGNGYTF
TRBV4-1	15	TRBJ2-2	CASSQERGLSGELFF
TRBV11-2	14	TRBJ1-3	CASSLDPSGNTIYF
TRBV20-1	11	TRBJ2-2	CSARTLGELFF
TRBV13	14	TRBJ1-6	CASSPGGSFSPLHF
TRBV29-1	13	TRBJ2-3	CSVAPSFGGTQYF
TRBV10-3	13	TRBJ1-2	CAAGGGGANGYTF
TRBV6-5	15	TRBJ1-3	CASTRAGAGGNTIYF
TRBV11-2	15	TRBJ1-6	CASSLVGLTTTPLHF
TRBV5-6	16	TRBJ1-6	CASSLRMGTNNSPLHF
TRBV5-1	15	TRBJ2-3	CASSSSSGGADTQYF
TRBV29-1	13	TRBJ1-2	CSVGDSPNYGYTF
TRBV6-5	13	TRBJ1-1	CATQRWRNTEAFF
TRBV6-5	12	TRBJ1-1	CASRRQGTEAFF
TRBV13	14	TRBJ1-3	CASSLSRTGNTIYF
TRBV4-1	17	TRBJ2-5	CASSQDLRAGGQETQYF
TRBV23-1	15	TRBJ2-7	CASSPTSRGVYEQYF
TRBV28	13	TRBJ2-3	CASRLQGSDTQYF
TRBV7-2	13	TRBJ2-7	CASSLGTAYEQYF
TRBV9	15	TRBJ1-5	CASTQGQGADQPQHF
TRBV30	14	TRBJ2-7	CAWSVGSAAYEQYF
TRBV7-7	14	TRBJ2-3	CASSPGRWGDTQYF
TRBV10-3	15	TRBJ2-6	CAIYQESSGANVLTF
TRBV5-6	13	TRBJ1-3	CASSFYSGNTIYF
TRBV5-1	15	TRBJ2-4	CASSSSGTGGNIQYF
TRBV9	15	TRBJ2-5	CASSVVAGGQETQYF
TRBV9	13	TRBJ2-3	CASSVTSTDTQYF
TRBV10-3	12	TRBJ2-7	CAMGGQRYEQYF
TRBV30	13	TRBJ2-6	CAWSISGANVLTF